Listed below are T cell receptor beta chains from one sample, sequenced in a study of T cells after yellow fever vaccination. TCRdb reanalysed the 5' RACE reads using MiXCR and keeps one entry per CDR3 protein. The table records 450,000 to 600,000 distinct CDR3 sequences, roughly 13% of them present only once. This sample comprised PBMCs, obtained on the day of the yellow fever booster vaccination. These receptors all come from a man aged 25-45 years who received the YFV17D yellow fever vaccine. Both conserved end residues are part of each CDR3. The order of the fields is CDR3 length, D gene, V gene, J gene, clone size, CDR3 protein, CDR3 DNA. D genes are given only for firm matches. Clone size, where shown, is once, few, many, or a class for clones that have expanded.

cdr3_length: 13
d_call: NA
v_call: TRBV7-9
j_call: TRBJ2-1
clone_size: NA
cdr3_aa: CASSEGGGYEQFF
cdr3_nt: TGTGCCAGCAGCGAAGGTGGGGGCTATGAGCAGTTCTTC

cdr3_length: 15
d_call: NA
v_call: TRBV3-1
j_call: TRBJ1-5
clone_size: NA
cdr3_aa: CASSLRDGRNQPQHF
cdr3_nt: TGTGCCAGCAGCCTTAGGGACGGGCGCAATCAGCCCCAGCATTTT

cdr3_length: 16
d_call: NA
v_call: TRBV18
j_call: TRBJ2-3
clone_size: NA
cdr3_aa: CASSPRLGGATDTQYF
cdr3_nt: TGTGCCAGCTCACCCCGGCTTGGGGGGGCCACAGATACGCAGTATTTT

cdr3_length: 16
d_call: NA
v_call: TRBV18
j_call: TRBJ2-7
clone_size: many
cdr3_aa: CASSPPPMGVVYEQYF
cdr3_nt: TGTGCCAGCTCACCACCGCCCATGGGTGTGGTATACGAGCAGTACTTC

cdr3_length: 15
d_call: TRBD1
v_call: TRBV18
j_call: TRBJ2-3
clone_size: few
cdr3_aa: CASSPARTGLDTQYF
cdr3_nt: TGTGCCAGCTCACCGGCGAGGACAGGTCTGGATACGCAGTATTTT

cdr3_length: 15
d_call: TRBD2
v_call: TRBV3-1
j_call: TRBJ2-1
clone_size: few
cdr3_aa: CASSHTSGRFYEQFF
cdr3_nt: TGTGCCAGCAGCCACACTAGCGGGAGGTTCTATGAGCAGTTCTTC

cdr3_length: 14
d_call: NA
v_call: TRBV5-5
j_call: TRBJ1-1
clone_size: NA
cdr3_aa: CASSSWGMNTEAFF
cdr3_nt: TGTGCCAGCAGCTCGTGGGGGATGAACACTGAAGCTTTCTTT

cdr3_length: 14
d_call: NA
v_call: TRBV3-1
j_call: TRBJ2-7
clone_size: few
cdr3_aa: CASSPGLDGYEQYF
cdr3_nt: TGTGCCAGCAGCCCTGGGCTGGATGGCTACGAGCAGTACTTC

cdr3_length: 14
d_call: TRBD1
v_call: TRBV7-9
j_call: TRBJ2-7
clone_size: NA
cdr3_aa: CASSSGQDSYEQYF
cdr3_nt: TGTGCCAGCAGCTCGGGACAGGACTCCTACGAGCAGTACTTC

cdr3_length: 15
d_call: TRBD1
v_call: TRBV29-1
j_call: TRBJ2-7
clone_size: few
cdr3_aa: CSVGGTGASTYEQYF
cdr3_nt: TGCAGCGTTGGTGGGACAGGGGCTTCCACCTACGAGCAGTACTTC

cdr3_length: 16
d_call: TRBD1
v_call: TRBV4-3
j_call: TRBJ2-7
clone_size: few
cdr3_aa: CASSHAQQGARREQYF
cdr3_nt: TGCGCCAGCAGCCATGCGCAACAGGGGGCGCGGCGCGAGCAGTACTTC

cdr3_length: 17
d_call: NA
v_call: TRBV5-6
j_call: TRBJ2-1
clone_size: NA
cdr3_aa: CASSSIFLASGRGEQFF
cdr3_nt: TGTGCCAGCAGCTCCATTTTCCTAGCGTCGGGTCGAGGTGAGCAGTTCTTC

cdr3_length: 13
d_call: NA
v_call: TRBV18
j_call: TRBJ2-3
clone_size: few
cdr3_aa: CASSPRLLDTQYF
cdr3_nt: TGTGCCAGCTCACCAAGGTTGCTAGATACGCAGTATTTT

cdr3_length: 15
d_call: NA
v_call: TRBV5-1
j_call: TRBJ2-1
clone_size: NA
cdr3_aa: CASSQEQTGAGEQFF
cdr3_nt: TGCGCCAGCAGCCAGGAGCAGACAGGAGCGGGTGAGCAGTTCTTC

cdr3_length: 15
d_call: NA
v_call: TRBV28
j_call: TRBJ1-1
clone_size: NA
cdr3_aa: CASTLTGFQNTEAFF
cdr3_nt: TGTGCCAGCACCCTGACAGGATTCCAGAACACTGAAGCTTTCTTT

cdr3_length: 15
d_call: TRBD1
v_call: TRBV24-1
j_call: TRBJ1-1
clone_size: NA
cdr3_aa: CATSDQRGLETEAFF
cdr3_nt: TGTGCCACCAGTGACCAAAGGGGGCTCGAAACTGAAGCTTTCTTT

cdr3_length: 13
d_call: NA
v_call: TRBV11-2
j_call: TRBJ2-7
clone_size: few
cdr3_aa: CASSPWDPLEQYF
cdr3_nt: TGTGCCAGCAGCCCCTGGGACCCACTCGAGCAGTACTTC

cdr3_length: 13
d_call: NA
v_call: TRBV7-2
j_call: TRBJ1-5
clone_size: few
cdr3_aa: CASSPAAAQPQHF
cdr3_nt: TGTGCCAGCAGCCCCGCAGCGGCTCAGCCCCAGCATTTT

cdr3_length: 13
d_call: NA
v_call: TRBV7-2
j_call: TRBJ2-2
clone_size: NA
cdr3_aa: CASRLINPGELFF
cdr3_nt: TGTGCCAGCAGGCTAATAAATCCCGGGGAGCTGTTTTTT

cdr3_length: 14
d_call: NA
v_call: TRBV5-4
j_call: TRBJ2-4
clone_size: NA
cdr3_aa: CASSLGADKNIQYF
cdr3_nt: TGTGCCAGCAGCTTAGGCGCAGACAAAAACATTCAGTACTTC

cdr3_length: 17
d_call: NA
v_call: TRBV14
j_call: TRBJ2-1
clone_size: NA
cdr3_aa: CASSRTTRTAYYNEQFF
cdr3_nt: TGTGCCAGCAGCCGCACAACCCGGACAGCTTACTACAATGAGCAGTTCTTC

cdr3_length: 12
d_call: NA
v_call: TRBV29-1
j_call: TRBJ1-5
clone_size: NA
cdr3_aa: CSVGGTNQPQHF
cdr3_nt: TGCAGCGTTGGAGGAACAAATCAGCCCCAGCATTTT

cdr3_length: 14
d_call: NA
v_call: TRBV4-3
j_call: TRBJ1-6
clone_size: many
cdr3_aa: CASSLQGSNSPLHF
cdr3_nt: TGCGCCAGCAGCCTGCAGGGATCTAATTCACCCCTCCACTTT

cdr3_length: 15
d_call: TRBD1
v_call: TRBV28
j_call: TRBJ2-5
clone_size: NA
cdr3_aa: CASSPADRPGETQYF
cdr3_nt: TGTGCCAGCAGTCCTGCGGACAGGCCGGGGGAGACCCAGTACTTC

cdr3_length: 14
d_call: TRBD1
v_call: TRBV12-3/TRBV12-4
j_call: TRBJ2-7
clone_size: few
cdr3_aa: CASALGGAPYEQYF
cdr3_nt: TGTGCCAGTGCCTTAGGGGGCGCGCCCTACGAGCAGTACTTC

cdr3_length: 13
d_call: TRBD1
v_call: TRBV7-7
j_call: TRBJ2-5
clone_size: NA
cdr3_aa: CASSQGQAETQYF
cdr3_nt: TGTGCTAGCAGCCAAGGACAGGCAGAGACCCAGTACTTC

cdr3_length: 14
d_call: NA
v_call: TRBV7-8
j_call: TRBJ1-5
clone_size: NA
cdr3_aa: CASSFRVGDQPQHF
cdr3_nt: TGTGCCAGCAGCTTCCGGGTGGGGGATCAGCCCCAGCATTTT

cdr3_length: 13
d_call: TRBD1
v_call: TRBV5-1
j_call: TRBJ1-1
clone_size: many
cdr3_aa: CASSAGGYTEAFF
cdr3_nt: TGCGCCAGCAGCGCAGGGGGTTACACTGAAGCTTTCTTT

cdr3_length: 12
d_call: NA
v_call: TRBV29-1
j_call: TRBJ2-2
clone_size: NA
cdr3_aa: CSVETNTGELFF
cdr3_nt: TGCAGCGTTGAGACTAACACCGGGGAGCTGTTTTTT

cdr3_length: 15
d_call: NA
v_call: TRBV5-1
j_call: TRBJ2-1
clone_size: NA
cdr3_aa: CASSVSGGAYNEQFF
cdr3_nt: TGCGCCAGCAGCGTTAGCGGAGGGGCCTACAATGAGCAGTTCTTC

cdr3_length: 18
d_call: NA
v_call: TRBV6-5
j_call: TRBJ2-3
clone_size: NA
cdr3_aa: CASSYPLTSGGELDTQYF
cdr3_nt: TGTGCCAGCAGTTACCCGTTGACTAGTGGGGGCGAGCTGGATACGCAGTATTTT

cdr3_length: 15
d_call: NA
v_call: TRBV5-4
j_call: TRBJ2-7
clone_size: few
cdr3_aa: CASSLRLTSSYEQYF
cdr3_nt: TGTGCCAGCAGCCTTCGGCTTACGAGCTCCTACGAGCAGTACTTC

cdr3_length: 13
d_call: TRBD1
v_call: TRBV30
j_call: TRBJ2-7
clone_size: NA
cdr3_aa: CAWMWDRGSEQYF
cdr3_nt: TGTGCCTGGATGTGGGACAGGGGCTCCGAGCAGTACTTC

cdr3_length: 15
d_call: NA
v_call: TRBV4-3
j_call: TRBJ2-5
clone_size: NA
cdr3_aa: CASSQGAGYQETQYF
cdr3_nt: TGCGCCAGCAGCCAAGGGGCGGGGTACCAAGAGACCCAGTACTTC

cdr3_length: 17
d_call: NA
v_call: TRBV10-1
j_call: TRBJ1-1
clone_size: few
cdr3_aa: CASSEPASNTENTEAFF
cdr3_nt: TGCGCCAGCAGTGAGCCCGCCAGTAATACGGAGAACACTGAAGCTTTCTTT

cdr3_length: 15
d_call: NA
v_call: TRBV9
j_call: TRBJ2-7
clone_size: few
cdr3_aa: CASSVTPGGAYEQYF
cdr3_nt: TGTGCCAGCAGCGTAACCCCTGGAGGAGCTTACGAGCAGTACTTC

cdr3_length: 14
d_call: TRBD1
v_call: TRBV5-1
j_call: TRBJ2-7
clone_size: few
cdr3_aa: CASSTGQGVYEQYF
cdr3_nt: TGCGCCAGCAGCACAGGACAGGGTGTCTACGAGCAGTACTTC

cdr3_length: 14
d_call: NA
v_call: TRBV20-1
j_call: TRBJ2-4
clone_size: few
cdr3_aa: CSAPGEYYKNIQYF
cdr3_nt: TGCAGTGCCCCGGGAGAGTATTACAAAAACATTCAGTACTTC

cdr3_length: 14
d_call: NA
v_call: TRBV25-1
j_call: TRBJ1-2
clone_size: NA
cdr3_aa: CASTSWGESYGYTF
cdr3_nt: TGTGCCAGCACATCATGGGGGGAATCATATGGCTACACCTTC

cdr3_length: 21
d_call: TRBD1
v_call: TRBV15
j_call: TRBJ1-6
clone_size: few
cdr3_aa: CATSRDLLGQGARSYNSPLHF
cdr3_nt: TGTGCCACCAGCAGAGATCTGCTCGGACAGGGGGCGCGATCCTATAATTCACCCCTCCACTTT

cdr3_length: 12
d_call: NA
v_call: TRBV20-1
j_call: TRBJ1-4
clone_size: NA
cdr3_aa: CSTRPTNEKLFF
cdr3_nt: TGCAGTACCAGGCCAACTAATGAAAAACTGTTTTTT

cdr3_length: 14
d_call: NA
v_call: TRBV18
j_call: TRBJ2-7
clone_size: few
cdr3_aa: CASSQPGTPYEQYF
cdr3_nt: TGTGCCAGCTCACAACCCGGGACACCCTACGAGCAGTACTTC

cdr3_length: 14
d_call: NA
v_call: TRBV29-1
j_call: TRBJ2-3
clone_size: many
cdr3_aa: CSVAAESFTDTQYF
cdr3_nt: TGCAGCGTTGCGGCGGAGTCCTTCACAGATACGCAGTATTTT

cdr3_length: 14
d_call: TRBD2
v_call: TRBV7-2
j_call: TRBJ2-3
clone_size: NA
cdr3_aa: CASSSGLATNTQYF
cdr3_nt: TGTGCCAGCAGCTCGGGACTAGCGACAAATACGCAGTATTTT

cdr3_length: 15
d_call: NA
v_call: TRBV7-2
j_call: TRBJ2-1
clone_size: few
cdr3_aa: CASSPPSEPTNEQFF
cdr3_nt: TGTGCCAGCAGCCCGCCTAGCGAACCTACGAATGAGCAGTTCTTC

cdr3_length: 14
d_call: NA
v_call: TRBV6-2/TRBV6-3
j_call: TRBJ2-1
clone_size: NA
cdr3_aa: CASSSPHQGTEQFF
cdr3_nt: TGTGCCAGCAGTTCCCCGCATCAGGGGACTGAGCAGTTCTTC

cdr3_length: 15
d_call: NA
v_call: TRBV19
j_call: TRBJ1-6
clone_size: NA
cdr3_aa: CASREGGIYNSPLHF
cdr3_nt: TGTGCCAGTAGAGAAGGAGGGATCTATAATTCACCCCTCCACTTT

cdr3_length: 13
d_call: NA
v_call: TRBV7-2
j_call: TRBJ2-7
clone_size: few
cdr3_aa: CASSFQPAWEQYF
cdr3_nt: TGTGCCAGCAGCTTTCAGCCCGCGTGGGAGCAGTACTTC

cdr3_length: 16
d_call: TRBD2
v_call: TRBV10-2
j_call: TRBJ2-1
clone_size: few
cdr3_aa: CASSVIAGSSYNEQFF
cdr3_nt: TGCGCCAGCAGTGTGATAGCGGGTAGCTCCTACAATGAGCAGTTCTTC